Sequencing of this T cell receptor (beta chain) was carried out in a study of patients and donors after allogeneic stem cell transplantation. Trimming cost V 5 bases and J 2 bases, with 18 bases left between them. The CDR3 length is 16 residues. Germline V CDR1 and CDR2: MNHNS, SASEGT. TCRdb ran MiXCR on the RT-PCR reads and lists one entry per CDR3 protein. In the table there are about 230,000 distinct CDR3 sequences, 11% to 15% of which are singletons. This chain joins TRBV6-1 and TRBJ1-2; the D is unclear. The origin of this receptor is a human donor who was either an allogeneic HSCT recipient or a stem cell or donor lymphocyte infusion donor (not recorded which). It is not recorded whose cells these are; they may come from a transplant donor. Sequenced material: blood, either unsorted or a sorted T cell fraction (not recorded which). CDR3 bases: TGTGCCAGCAGTCAGGAAAGGACCGAGGACAACTATGGCTACACCTTC. Its protein product is CASSQERTEDNYGYTF.